The present entry profiles one T cell receptor (beta chain) with its context. Its antigen target is currently unknown. Per-base qualities were not stored, and no clone one base away is much larger. Sample time point, as interpreted from the label and publication: baseline before first vaccination. Samples from vaccinated people were obtained from the UK trials COV001 and COV002, which included a single-blind randomized controlled phase 2/3 trial of AZD1222 (ChAdOx1 nCoV-19) in healthy adults. Trial participant PBMC samples were collected at day 0 and day 28 after the second dose for TCRbeta chain sequencing. Including the terminal cysteine and phenylalanine, the CDR3 comprises 14 residues. Left in the record is the CDR3 DNA by itself, 42 bases read in frame from the first base. The germline V gene specifies SGHRS as CDR1 and YFSETQ as CDR2. The junction shows trimming of 5 bases on V and 0 bases on J, plus 10 bases between the germline ends.

This entry comes from a study of T cell responses to AZD1222 COVID-19 vaccine (dated by TCRdb to the early 2020s). For context, the study as a whole: AZD1222 recipients given second doses at about 4 weeks or at about 12 weeks were pooled, since spike-specific TCR depth and breadth were not found to differ between the two schedules. A total of approximately 240 trial participants underwent TCR sequencing, of whom nearly 210 received two doses of AZD1222 and some 26 received two doses of the MenACWY control vaccine. Trial participants were enrolled into age subgroups of 18-55, 56-69 and 70-plus years, which contained 148, 28 and 57 TCR-sequenced participants, respectively.

The CDR3 regions of human TCRbeta chains were analyzed by immunosequencing. As for how the authors treated the data: TCRs in the repertoires were matched against a reference library of SARS-CoV-2-specific TCRs that had been generated with the MIRA antigen-specificity platform. Breadth was defined as the fraction of unique TCRs that were SARS-CoV-2-associated. Depth was defined as the fraction of total T cells that were SARS-CoV-2-associated. Using the MIRA data, every spike-specific TCR was mapped to the spike region that the TCR reacted to and assigned to either a CD4 or a CD8 class. Log10-transformed breadth and depth values were compared by one-way ANOVA with Sidak's multiple comparisons tests. TCRdb carries this immuneACCESS record with in-frame sequences only. Its versions omit some clonotypes, under half of them owing to an unresolved V gene in the studies checked, with the rest unexplained. D and trimming were read from the DNA, whereas the V and J calls and clone size are those reported in that table. In all, the sample holds 170,000 or so clones, and approximately 90% of those were seen once. The ten largest account for around 3% of the sample.

The study at large found these results: Because no day 14 peak-response samples were available, repertoires were characterized only after the peak T cell response. The whole spike protein was spanned by vaccine-associated CD4 TCRs, and dominant responses were seen in regions 160-218 and 743-854. Nearly half of unique spike-specific TCRs reportedly recognized epitopes outside regions mutated in the B.1.351 and B.1.1.7 variants. Participants were mostly white British, with more females than males. The authors suggested clonal diversity may have been underestimated. In the small 56-69-year group, the increase in depth fell short of significance, most likely because of low power. Conclusions about previously exposed vaccinees are limited because only six or seven AZD1222 recipients were SARS-CoV-2 seropositive at baseline. After two AZD1222 doses, spike-specific TCR breadth and depth were significantly higher than at day 0 and than in MenACWY recipients.

The rearrangement joined TRBV5-1 to TRBJ2-3; a weak D assignment points to TRBD2 (6 bases agree). Specimen: peripheral blood, collected on day 0 of AZD1222 vaccination. The source of this sequence is an adult in good health. The sequenced DNA: TGCGCCAGCAGAAGGAGGGGCAGCACAGATACGCAGTATTTT. It codes for CASRRRGSTDTQYF.